What follows describes a single T cell receptor (beta chain). As yet, its antigen is unknown. Using genomic DNA as the template, TCR beta VDJ and CDR3 profiling was carried out. TCRdb passed the reads through MiXCR, listing each CDR3 protein once. The sample lists 200,000 or so distinct CDR3 sequences, about three fifths seen once, with roughly 46% in the top ten. The sample originates from a study of CD8+CD57+ T cells in acquired aplastic anemia. Study-level information: When averaged, DNA from sorted CD4+ and CD8+ cells came to approximately 3 ug.

Overall study results and limits: The study identified roughly 29 CD8+ CDR3 sequences shared by patients and controls.

The ends were cut back, 0 bases at V and 5 bases at J, with 14 bases in the middle. In germline, CDR1 is LNHDA, CDR2 SQIVND (reference sequence). The length of the CDR3 is 16 residues. Material: sorted CD4+, CD8+, or CD8+CD57+ T cells (not recorded which) from PBMCs. The rearrangement joins TRBV19 to TRBJ1-3; tentatively, D is TRBD1 (6 bases). The sequence was obtained from a human donor with severe aplastic anemia or a healthy control (not recorded which). The CDR3 region has the DNA TGTGCCAGTAGTATAGATTGGGGACAATCTCGAAACACCATATATTTT. Translating it yields CASSIDWGQSRNTIYF. The complete variable domain, with remaining parts taken from reference TRBV19 and TRBJ1-3, reads DGGITQSPKYLFRKEGQNVTLSCEQNLNHDAMYWYRQDPGQGLRLIYYSQIVNDFQKGDIAEGYSVSREKKESFPLTVTSAQKNPTAFYLCASSIDWGQSRNTIYFGEGSWLTVV.